The source of this T cell receptor beta chain is a study of control samples from healthy donors and cancer patients. Measured with immunoSEQ multiplex PCR; TCRdb has only the in-frame clones, and not every one. The data contain around 57,000 clones, under 95% of them singletons. Germline V gene sequence: CDR1 SNHLY, CDR2 FYNNEI. CDR3 length equals 14 residues. Trimming shortened V by 6 bases and J by 3 bases, and 12 bases separated the two germline ends. Source material: PBMCs. This TCR came from a man under 40 with colorectal cancer. The V and J genes are TRBV2 and TRBJ1-5; D perhaps matches TRBD1 (6 bases). CDR3 sequence: CASRLTGNNQPQHF. CDR3 nucleotides: TGTGCCAGCAGACTAACAGGGAACAATCAGCCCCAGCATTTT.